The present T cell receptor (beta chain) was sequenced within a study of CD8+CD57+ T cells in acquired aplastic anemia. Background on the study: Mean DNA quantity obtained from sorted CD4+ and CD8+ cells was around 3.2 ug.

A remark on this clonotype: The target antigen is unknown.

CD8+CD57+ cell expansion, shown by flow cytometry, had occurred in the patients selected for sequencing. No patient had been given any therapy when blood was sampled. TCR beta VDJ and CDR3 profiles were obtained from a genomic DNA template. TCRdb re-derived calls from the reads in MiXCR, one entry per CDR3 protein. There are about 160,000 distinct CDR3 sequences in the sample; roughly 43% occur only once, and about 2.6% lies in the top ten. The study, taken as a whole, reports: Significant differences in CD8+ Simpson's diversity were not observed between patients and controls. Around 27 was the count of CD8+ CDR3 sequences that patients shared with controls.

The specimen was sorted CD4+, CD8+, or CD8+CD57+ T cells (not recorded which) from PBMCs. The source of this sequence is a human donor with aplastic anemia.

The CDR3 is CATSDTGQGSTDTQYF. CDR3 bases: TGTGCCACCAGTGATACAGGACAGGGCAGCACAGATACGCAGTATTTT. V is TRBV24-1 and J is TRBJ2-3; 8 bases fit TRBD1. Germline CDR1 is KGHDR and CDR2 is SFDVKD. CDR3 length: 16 residues. V gave up 3 bases and J gave up 0 bases; unmatched junction bases: 4.